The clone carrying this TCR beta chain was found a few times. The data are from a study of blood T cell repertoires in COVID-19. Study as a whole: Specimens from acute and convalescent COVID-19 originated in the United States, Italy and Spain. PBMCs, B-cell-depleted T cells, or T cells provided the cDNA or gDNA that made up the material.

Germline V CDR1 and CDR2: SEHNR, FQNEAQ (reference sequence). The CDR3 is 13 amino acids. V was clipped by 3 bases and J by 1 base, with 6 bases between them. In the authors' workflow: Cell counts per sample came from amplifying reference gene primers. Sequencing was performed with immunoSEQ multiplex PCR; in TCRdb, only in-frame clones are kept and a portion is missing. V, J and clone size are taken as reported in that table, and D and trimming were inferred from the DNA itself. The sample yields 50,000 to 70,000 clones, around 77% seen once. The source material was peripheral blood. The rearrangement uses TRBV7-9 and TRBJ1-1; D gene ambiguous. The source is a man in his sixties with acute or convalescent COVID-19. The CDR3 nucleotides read TGTGCCAGCAGCTTTGAGGGGAACACTGAAGCTTTCTTT. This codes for CASSFEGNTEAFF.